Detailed here is one TCR beta chain. Each CDR3 protein gets one entry after TCRdb re-called the RT-PCR reads with MiXCR. The table has about 960,000 distinct CDR3 sequences, 18% seen once. This sample was taken from a study of patients and donors after allogeneic stem cell transplantation. This TCR came from a human donor who was either an allogeneic HSCT recipient or a stem cell or donor lymphocyte infusion donor (not recorded which). It is not recorded whose cells these are; they may come from a transplant donor. Sequencing input: blood, either unsorted or a sorted T cell fraction (not recorded which).

In DNA form, the CDR3 reads TGTGCCAGCACACCAAGGGGCAGGGGGTACCCCGAAGCTTTCTTT. This sequence encodes CASTPRGRGYPEAFF. The chain links TRBV27 to TRBJ1-1; the match to TRBD1 covers 7 bases. Germline V gene lookup returns CDR1 MNHEY and CDR2 SMNVEV (reference sequence). V gave up 7 bases and J gave up 8 bases; unmatched junction bases: 16. This CDR3 region has 15 residues.